This entry lists 20 T cell receptor beta chains sequenced from one sample in a study of shared clonotypes between healthy human individuals. Assay: immunoSEQ multiplex PCR; the TCRdb copy retains only in-frame clones and omits some. The sample consists of fewer than 550,000 clones, 60% to 80% of them appearing once. The source material was PBMCs. The receptor set was obtained from a woman aged 40 to 55 in good health. Some clones in this sample may be carry-over from other donors' samples.

This chain connects TRBV7-2 to TRBJ2-2; D is undetermined. CDR1 is SGHTA and CDR2 is FQGNSA in the germline V gene. The length of the CDR3 is 16 residues. V was shortened by 3 bases and J by 1 base, with 12 bases between the two germline ends. The CDR3 reads CASSFTGPKNTGELFF. The CDR3 bases are TGTGCCAGCAGCTTTACCGGGCCGAAGAACACCGGGGAGCTGTTTTTT. Supplemented by reference TRBV7-2 and TRBJ2-2, the full variable domain reads GAGVSQSPSNKVTEKGKDVELRCDPISGHTALYWYRQSLGQGLEFLIYFQGNSAPDKSGLPSDRFSAERTGGSVSTLTIQRTQQEDSAVYLCASSFTGPKNTGELFFGEGSRLTVL.

The chain employs TRBV19 and TRBJ2-5; 12 bases line up with TRBD1. Judging by the DNA end, TRBJ2-7 fits better; the J call may be wrong. Per germline, CDR1 LNHDA and CDR2 SQIVND (reference sequence). This CDR3 region has 15 residues. CDR3 sequence (DNA): TGTGCCAGTAGTACCCAGGGACAGGGGGCTTACGAGCAGTACTTC. Its translation: CASSTQGQGAYEQYF.

The chain is built from TRBV2 and TRBJ1-1, with TRBD1 identical over 7 bases. Germline assignment: CDR1 SNHLY and CDR2 FYNNEI. J was trimmed by 8 bases and V by 7 bases; bases with no gene match: 10. The CDR3 contains 13 residues. CDR3 region: CASTIVGQVEAFF. The CDR3 nucleotides read TGTGCCAGCACCATAGTTGGACAGGTGGAAGCTTTCTTT.

The chain joins TRBV7-3 to TRBJ2-1; TRBD1 might be the D (5 bases). Trimming pared 0 bases from V and 12 bases from J, leaving 21 bases between. The CDR3 is 16 residues long. The germline CDR1 and CDR2 sequences are SGHTA and FQGTGA. For the CDR3, the DNA is TGTGCCAGCAGCTTAACGCCAGAGCGAGCCAGGGCAGGGCAGTTCTTC. This sequence encodes CASSLTPERARAGQFF.

V usage is TRBV11-2 and J usage is TRBJ2-3, with 15 bases lining up with TRBD2. Per germline, CDR1 SGHAT and CDR2 FQNNGV. The CDR3 extends over 17 amino acids. Trimming took 2 bases from V and 3 from J; bases not matched to a gene: 3. The CDR3 is CASSLFGLAGGTDTQYF. For the CDR3, the DNA is TGTGCCAGCAGCTTATTCGGACTAGCGGGAGGGACAGATACGCAGTATTTT.

This clone has just one count. The chain carries TRBV7-3 and TRBJ2-2; no clear D gene. The CDR3 extends over 14 amino acids. CDR1 is SGHTA, CDR2 FQGTGA, per germline. The V end lost 5 bases, the J end lost 4 bases, and 11 bases lay between the germline ends. DNA of the CDR3: TGTGCCAGCAGCCCCGCTTGGGGCACCGGGGAGCTGTTTTTT. Translating gives CASSPAWGTGELFF. Full variable domain (rest looked up from reference TRBV7-3 and TRBJ2-2): GAGVSQTPSNKVTEKGKYVELRCDPISGHTALYWYRQSLGQGPEFLIYFQGTGAADDSGLPNDRFFAVRPEGSVSTLKIQRTERGDSAVYLCASSPAWGTGELFFGEGSRLTVL.

The chain has TRBV7-8 and TRBJ2-3, with D unclear. V lost 1 base, J lost 11 bases, and 13 bases lay in between. CDR1 SGHVS and CDR2 FQNEAQ come from the germline V gene. The CDR3 length is 13 residues. CDR3 region: CASSLGAHKGQYF. The CDR3 DNA reads as TGTGCCAGCAGCTTAGGGGCCCATAAAGGGCAGTATTTT.

This sequence joins TRBV6-4 and TRBJ2-1; tentative D call: TRBD2 (6 bases). From germline, CDR1 is MRHNA and CDR2 SNTAGT. Trimming left V 5 bases short and J 10 bases short, with 21 bases between. This CDR3 is built from 15 residues. The CDR3: CASSQAAGTPSEQFF. DNA of the CDR3: TGTGCCAGCAGTCAGGCGGCCGGGACTCCTTCCGAGCAGTTCTTC.

This chain joins TRBV6-5 and TRBJ2-1, with 10 bases that match TRBD1. The V segment lost 1 base and the J segment 6 bases; nucleotides outside the gene matches: 6. The CDR3 has 16 residues. The germline CDR1 and CDR2 sequences are MNHEY and SVGAGI. The CDR3 DNA is TGTGCCAGCAGTTACTTAACGACAGGGGGCCGCAATGAGCAGTTCTTC. Protein: CASSYLTTGGRNEQFF.

A word on this clone: One base separates it from a far larger clone, so it is likely a read error. The chain carries TRBV4-2 and TRBJ2-5; TRBD1 matches at 8 bases. Germline V gene lookup returns CDR1 LGHNA and CDR2 YNFKEQ. The CDR3 is 16 residues long. CDR3 coding DNA: TGTGCCGGCAGCCAAGCCGGCCCAGGGGGCGGGGAGACCCAGTACTTC. It translates to CAGSQAGPGGGETQYF.

The chain recombines TRBV30 with TRBJ2-7; TRBD2 matches at 12 bases. In germline, CDR1 is GTSNPN, CDR2 SVGIG (reference sequence). This CDR3 has 13 amino acids. The V segment lost 5 bases and the J segment 1 base; nucleotides outside the gene matches: 0. This chain's CDR3 is CAWGLAGSYEQYF. The CDR3 DNA reads TGTGCCTGGGGACTAGCGGGATCCTACGAGCAGTACTTC.

This chain links TRBV5-6 with TRBJ2-3; 8 nucleotides agree with TRBD1. The V gene's germline CDR1 is SGHDT and CDR2 YYEEEE. The junction had 6 bases not matched to a gene; V was cut back by 2 bases and J by 4 bases. This CDR3 has 15 residues. The chain's CDR3 is CASSFLAGGADTQYF. CDR3 DNA sequence: TGTGCCAGCAGCTTCTTGGCAGGGGGCGCAGATACGCAGTATTTT.

This rearrangement joins TRBV28 to TRBJ2-1; 8 bases align to TRBD2. Germline lookup yields CDR1 MDHEN and CDR2 SYDVKM. Germline trimming cut 3 bases from V and 4 bases from J; bases unmatched to any gene: 5. The CDR3 totals 15 residues. CDR3 loop: CASSFRAGDYNEQFF. For the CDR3, the DNA is TGTGCCAGCAGTTTCCGAGCGGGAGATTACAATGAGCAGTTCTTC.

CDR3 in DNA: TGTGCCACCAGCAGAGGCATGACTAGCGGGTCGGGTGAGCAGTTCTTC. Translation gives CATSRGMTSGSGEQFF. This sequence joins TRBV15 and TRBJ2-1; 10 bases match TRBD2. This CDR3 spans 16 amino acids. Germline V lookup: CDR1 LNHNV, CDR2 YYDKDF (reference sequence). V shed 1 base and J 9 bases; nucleotides not matched to a gene: 9.

V usage is TRBV19 and J usage is TRBJ2-7; the D is unclear. This CDR3 is built from 13 residues. Deletions cut 3 bases from V and 6 bases from J, with 12 bases between. Germline V CDR1 and CDR2: LNHDA, SQIVND (reference sequence). The CDR3 DNA reads TGTGCCAGTAGTATCGGCGCGCTATCCGAGCAGTACTTC. This codes for CASSIGALSEQYF.

The chain recombines TRBV19 with TRBJ1-2; possible D gene TRBD1, 6 bases. There are 17 residues in the CDR3. The V gene lost 5 bases and the J gene lost 0 bases, with 19 bases spanning the gap. Per germline, CDR1 LNHDA and CDR2 SQIVND (reference sequence). CDR3 sequence reads: CASSLHPRGAPNYGYTF. The CDR3 coding sequence is TGTGCCAGTAGTCTCCATCCCCGGGGGGCGCCTAACTATGGCTACACCTTC.

The rearrangement uses TRBV11-2 and TRBJ2-1; the D is unclear. V was pared by 5 bases and J by 5 bases, with 13 bases between. The CDR3 has 14 residues. CDR1 is SGHAT and CDR2 is FQNNGV in the germline V gene. The CDR3 is CASSLDPGNNEQFF. The CDR3 nucleotides read TGTGCCAGCAGCCTCGACCCAGGCAACAATGAGCAGTTCTTC.

In this sample, this clone turned up a few times. V usage is TRBV10-1 and J usage is TRBJ1-5; D is unresolved. CDR1 is WNHNN, CDR2 SYGVQD, per germline (reference sequence). V was clipped by 3 bases and J by 0 bases, with 9 bases between them. The CDR3 loop spans 15 amino acids. The DNA for the CDR3 is TGCGCCAGCAGTGATTACCGAAATAGCAATCAGCCCCAGCATTTT. Translation gives CASSDYRNSNQPQHF.

The genes are TRBV2 and TRBJ1-2; D call uncertain. V lost 2 bases, J lost 5 bases, and 6 bases lay in between. From germline, CDR1 is SNHLY and CDR2 FYNNEI. This CDR3 has 12 residues. CDR3 nucleotide sequence: TGTGCCAGCAGTGAACGGGGTTATGGCTACACCTTC. Translated: CASSERGYGYTF.

This chain links TRBV28 with TRBJ2-1; 12 bases align to TRBD2. CDR3 length: 15 amino acids. V gave up 6 bases and J gave up 4 bases; unmatched junction bases: 4. Germline loops: CDR1 MDHEN, CDR2 SYDVKM. The CDR3 spells CASRNGLAGYNEQFF. CDR3 nucleotide sequence: TGTGCCAGCAGAAACGGACTAGCGGGGTACAATGAGCAGTTCTTC.